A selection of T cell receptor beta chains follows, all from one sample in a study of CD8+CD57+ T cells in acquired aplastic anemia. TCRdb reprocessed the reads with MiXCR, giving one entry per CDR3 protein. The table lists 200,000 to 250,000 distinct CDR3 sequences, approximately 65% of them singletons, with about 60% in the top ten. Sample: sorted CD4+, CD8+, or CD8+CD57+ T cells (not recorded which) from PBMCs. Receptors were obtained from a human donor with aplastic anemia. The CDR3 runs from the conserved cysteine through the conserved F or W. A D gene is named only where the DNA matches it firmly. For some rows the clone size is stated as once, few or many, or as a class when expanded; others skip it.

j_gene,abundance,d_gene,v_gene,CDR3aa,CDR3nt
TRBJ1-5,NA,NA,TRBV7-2,CASSLVSGGRNQPQHF,TGTGCCAGCAGCTTAGTTAGCGGGGGGAGAAATCAGCCCCAGCATTTT
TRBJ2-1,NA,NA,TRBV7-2,CASSLPFRSNEQFF,TGTGCCAGCAGCCTACCCTTCAGGAGTAATGAGCAGTTCTTC
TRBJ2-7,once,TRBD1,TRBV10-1,CASSFFRQGNYEQYF,TGCGCCAGCTCCTTCTTTCGACAGGGGAACTACGAGCAGTACTTC
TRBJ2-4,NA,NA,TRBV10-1,CASSESGILAKNIQYF,TGCGCCAGCAGTGAGTCAGGGATTCTAGCCAAAAACATTCAGTACTTC
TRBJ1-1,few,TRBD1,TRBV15,CATSRPFPGQGAPPEAFF,TGTGCCACCAGCAGACCATTTCCGGGACAGGGGGCTCCCCCTGAAGCTTTCTTT
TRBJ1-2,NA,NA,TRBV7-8,CASSSRFGPPGYTF,TGTGCCAGCAGCTCCCGATTTGGCCCGCCCGGCTACACCTTC
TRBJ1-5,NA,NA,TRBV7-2,CASSPSGGGSNQPQHF,TGTGCCAGCAGCCCGAGTGGGGGGGGGAGCAATCAGCCCCAGCATTTT
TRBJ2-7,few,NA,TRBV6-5,CASSFAQGSEQYF,TGTGCCAGCAGTTTCGCCCAGGGTTCCGAGCAGTACTTC
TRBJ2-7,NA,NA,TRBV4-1,CASSTRGNGVGEQYF,TGCGCCAGCAGCACAAGGGGAAACGGGGTTGGGGAGCAGTACTTC
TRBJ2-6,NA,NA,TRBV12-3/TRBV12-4,CASSLGRLGFLTF,TGTGCCAGCAGTTTAGGACGTTTGGGCTTCCTGACTTTC
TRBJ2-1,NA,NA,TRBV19,CASSIVGPSYNEQFF,TGTGCCAGTAGTATAGTAGGGCCTTCCTACAATGAGCAGTTCTTC
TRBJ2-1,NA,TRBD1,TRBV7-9,CASSPRGTGTLTNEQFF,TGTGCCAGCAGCCCCCGGGGGACAGGGACGCTTACAAATGAGCAGTTCTTC
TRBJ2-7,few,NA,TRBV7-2,CASSFGVGTYEQYF,TGTGCCAGCAGCTTTGGGGTGGGTACCTACGAGCAGTACTTC
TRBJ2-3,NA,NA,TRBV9,CASSVEQGLTDTQYF,TGTGCCAGCAGCGTAGAACAGGGATTGACAGATACGCAGTATTTT
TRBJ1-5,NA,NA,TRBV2,CASTSGVSNQPQHF,TGTGCCAGCACCTCAGGGGTTAGCAATCAGCCCCAGCATTTT
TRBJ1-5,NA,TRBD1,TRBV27,CASSGQGIGQPQHF,TGTGCCAGCAGTGGACAGGGGATTGGGCAGCCCCAGCATTTT
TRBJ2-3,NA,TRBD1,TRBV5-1,CASRSGQGGTGVFGTDTQYF,TGCGCCAGCAGGTCCGGACAGGGGGGGACAGGGGTTTTTGGCACAGATACGCAGTATTTT
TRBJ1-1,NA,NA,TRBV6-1,CASSFRGKETMNTEAFF,TGTGCCAGCAGTTTTCGGGGGAAAGAGACTATGAACACTGAAGCTTTCTTT
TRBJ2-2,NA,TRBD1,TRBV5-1,CASRSGQGGVNTGELFF,TGCGCCAGCAGGTCCGGACAGGGGGGGGTCAACACCGGGGAGCTGTTTTTT
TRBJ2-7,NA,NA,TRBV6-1,CANSEEGRYYEQYF,TGTGCCAACAGTGAAGAGGGCAGGTACTACGAGCAGTACTTC
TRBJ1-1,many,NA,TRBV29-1,CSVEGHRNTEAFF,TGCAGCGTTGAAGGACACAGGAACACTGAAGCTTTCTTT
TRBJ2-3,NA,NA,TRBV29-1,CSVDGVGTDTQYF,TGCAGCGTAGATGGGGTTGGCACAGATACGCAGTATTTT
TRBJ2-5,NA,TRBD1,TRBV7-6,CASSHTGGQETQYF,TGTGCCAGCAGCCACACAGGGGGCCAAGAGACCCAGTACTTC
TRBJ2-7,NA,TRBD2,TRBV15,CATSFGLAGPTSYEQYF,TGTGCCACCAGTTTCGGACTAGCGGGGCCGACCTCCTACGAGCAGTACTTC
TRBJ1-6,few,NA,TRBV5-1,CASSPSDSPLHF,TGCGCCAGCAGCCCGTCCGATTCACCCCTCCACTTT
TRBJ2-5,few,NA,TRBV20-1,CSARVRGQETQYF,TGCAGTGCTAGAGTCCGGGGACAAGAGACCCAGTACTTC
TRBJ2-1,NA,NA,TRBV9,CASSIDTGGGYEQFF,TGTGCCAGCAGCATCGACACGGGGGGCGGCTATGAGCAGTTCTTC
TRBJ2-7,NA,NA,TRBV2,CASGGDRDSYEQYF,TGTGCCAGCGGGGGGGACAGAGACTCCTACGAGCAGTACTTC
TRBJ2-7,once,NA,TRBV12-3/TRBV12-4,CASSLGNTYEQYF,TGTGCCAGCAGTTTAGGGAATACGTACGAGCAGTACTTC
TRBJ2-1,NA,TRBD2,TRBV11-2,CASRFPGGPSYNEQFF,TGTGCCAGCAGATTTCCGGGGGGGCCCTCCTACAATGAGCAGTTCTTC
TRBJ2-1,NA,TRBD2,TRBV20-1,CSVILSKRGGNEQFF,TGCAGTGTCATCCTGAGCAAGCGGGGGGGCAATGAGCAGTTCTTC
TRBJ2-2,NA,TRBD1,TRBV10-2,CASSEWGQYTGELFF,TGCGCCAGCAGTGAGTGGGGACAGTACACCGGGGAGCTGTTTTTT
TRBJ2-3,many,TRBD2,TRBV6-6,CASSYLDQPIAGGPSDTQYF,TGTGCCAGCAGTTACCTGGACCAGCCTATAGCGGGGGGGCCCTCAGATACGCAGTATTTT
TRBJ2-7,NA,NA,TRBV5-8,CASRSRVGGNTEAFF,TGTGCCAGCAGATCCCGGGTAGGGGGGAACACTGAAGCTTTCTTC
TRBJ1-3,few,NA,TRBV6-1,CASSEDGGDSGNTIYF,TGTGCCAGCAGTGAAGATGGCGGAGACTCTGGAAACACCATATATTTT
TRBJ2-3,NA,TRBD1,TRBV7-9,CASSLFVTGVTGTQYF,TGTGCCAGCAGCTTATTCGTGACAGGGGTAACAGGTACGCAGTATTTT
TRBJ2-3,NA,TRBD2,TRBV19,CASKILAGGPGSTDTQYF,TGTGCCAGCAAAATACTAGCGGGAGGGCCTGGGAGCACAGATACGCAGTATTTT
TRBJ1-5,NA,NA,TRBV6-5,CASSYDTLGNQPQHF,TGTGCCAGCAGTTACGATACCCTGGGCAATCAGCCCCAGCATTTT
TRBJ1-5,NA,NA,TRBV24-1,CATSDLGGDQPQHF,TGTGCCACCAGTGATTTGGGGGGGGATCAGCCCCAGCATTTT